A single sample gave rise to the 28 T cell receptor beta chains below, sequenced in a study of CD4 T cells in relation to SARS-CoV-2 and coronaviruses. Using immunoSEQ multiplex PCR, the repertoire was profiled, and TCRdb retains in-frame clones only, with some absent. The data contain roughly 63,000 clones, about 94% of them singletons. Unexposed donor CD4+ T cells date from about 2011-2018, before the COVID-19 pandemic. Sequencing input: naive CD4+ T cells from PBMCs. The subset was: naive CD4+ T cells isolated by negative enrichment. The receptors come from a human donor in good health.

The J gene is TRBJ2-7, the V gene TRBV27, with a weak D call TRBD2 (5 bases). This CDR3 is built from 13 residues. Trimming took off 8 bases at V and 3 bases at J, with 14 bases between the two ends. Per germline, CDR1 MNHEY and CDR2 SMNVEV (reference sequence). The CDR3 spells CASRGPFDYEQYF. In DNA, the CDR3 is TGTGCCAGCCGAGGGCCTTTTGACTACGAGCAGTACTTC.

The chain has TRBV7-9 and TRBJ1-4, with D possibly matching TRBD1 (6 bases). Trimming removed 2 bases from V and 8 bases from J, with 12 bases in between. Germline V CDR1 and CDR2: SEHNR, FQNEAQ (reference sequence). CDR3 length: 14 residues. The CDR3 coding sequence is TGTGCCAGCAGCTTAACAGGGCGCAGCGAAAAACTGTTTTTT. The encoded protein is CASSLTGRSEKLFF.

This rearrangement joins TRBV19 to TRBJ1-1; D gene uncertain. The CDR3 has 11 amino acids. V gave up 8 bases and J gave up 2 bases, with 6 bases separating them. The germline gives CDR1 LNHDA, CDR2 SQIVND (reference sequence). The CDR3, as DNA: TGTGCCAGTCCAAGAAACACTGAAGCTTTCTTT. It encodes CASPRNTEAFF.

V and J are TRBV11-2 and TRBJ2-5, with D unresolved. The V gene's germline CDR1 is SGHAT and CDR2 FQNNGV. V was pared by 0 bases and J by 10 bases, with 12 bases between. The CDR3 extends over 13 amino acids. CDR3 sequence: CASSLDAVWSQYF. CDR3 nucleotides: TGTGCCAGCAGCTTAGACGCCGTGTGGAGCCAGTACTTC.

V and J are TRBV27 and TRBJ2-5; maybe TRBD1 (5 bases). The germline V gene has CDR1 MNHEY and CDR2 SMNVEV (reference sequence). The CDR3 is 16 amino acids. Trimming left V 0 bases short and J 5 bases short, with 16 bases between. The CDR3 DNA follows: TGTGCCAGCAGTTTATCGGGCCCCAGGGTAGGGGAGACCCAGTACTTC. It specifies CASSLSGPRVGETQYF.

The CDR3: CASSSSGQGSGELFF. The CDR3 region has the DNA TGTGCCAGCAGCTCCTCGGGACAGGGTTCCGGGGAGCTGTTTTTT. The V and J genes are TRBV11-2 and TRBJ2-2, with 9 bases identical to TRBD1. Trimming took 4 bases from V and 6 from J; bases not matched to a gene: 6. Germline V gene sequence: CDR1 SGHAT, CDR2 FQNNGV. This CDR3 region has 15 residues.

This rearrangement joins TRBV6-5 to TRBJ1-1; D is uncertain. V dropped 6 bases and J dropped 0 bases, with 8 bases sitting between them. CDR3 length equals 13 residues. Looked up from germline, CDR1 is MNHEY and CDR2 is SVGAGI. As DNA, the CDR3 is TGTGCCAGCAGGACGGCCTTGAACACTGAAGCTTTCTTT. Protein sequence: CASRTALNTEAFF.

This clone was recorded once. CDR3 bases: TGTGCCAGCAGCGTAGGAGTCAAAGATGAGCAGTTCTTC. Translating it yields CASSVGVKDEQFF. The gene calls are TRBV9 and TRBJ2-1; D not certain. Germline values: CDR1 SGDLS, CDR2 YYNGEE. V dropped 0 bases and J dropped 8 bases, with 9 bases sitting between them. The length of the CDR3 is 13 residues. The full variable domain, completed using reference TRBV9 and TRBJ2-1, is DSGVTQTPKHLITATGQRVTLRCSPRSGDLSVYWYQQSLDQGLQFLIQYYNGEERAKGNILERFSAQQFPDLHSELNLSSLELGDSALYFCASSVGVKDEQFFGPGTRLTVL.

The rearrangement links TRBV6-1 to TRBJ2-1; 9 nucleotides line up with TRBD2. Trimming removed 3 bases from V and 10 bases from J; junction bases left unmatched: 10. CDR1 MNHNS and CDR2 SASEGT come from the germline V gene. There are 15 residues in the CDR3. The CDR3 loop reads CASSDVLAGPVEQFF. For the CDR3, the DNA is TGTGCCAGCAGTGACGTCCTAGCGGGGCCGGTGGAGCAGTTCTTC.

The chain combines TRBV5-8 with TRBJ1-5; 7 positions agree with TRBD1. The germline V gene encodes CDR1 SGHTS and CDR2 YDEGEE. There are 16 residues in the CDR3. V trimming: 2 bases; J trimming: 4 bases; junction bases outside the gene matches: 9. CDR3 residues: CASSLQGRGRNQPQHF. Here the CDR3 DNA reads TGTGCCAGCAGCTTACAGGGGAGGGGACGGAATCAGCCCCAGCATTTT.

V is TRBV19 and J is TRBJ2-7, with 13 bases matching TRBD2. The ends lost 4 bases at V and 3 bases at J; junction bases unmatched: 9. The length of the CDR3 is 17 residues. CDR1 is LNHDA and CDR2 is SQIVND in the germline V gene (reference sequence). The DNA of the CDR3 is TGTGCCAGTAGTAGAACCGGGACTAGCGGGAAGAACTACGAGCAGTACTTC. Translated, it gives CASSRTGTSGKNYEQYF.

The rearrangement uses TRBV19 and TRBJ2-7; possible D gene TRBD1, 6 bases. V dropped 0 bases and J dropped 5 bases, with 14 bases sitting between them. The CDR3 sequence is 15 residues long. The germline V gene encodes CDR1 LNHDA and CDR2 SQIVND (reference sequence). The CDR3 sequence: CASSIDRAGVDEQYF. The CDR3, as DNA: TGTGCCAGTAGTATAGATCGCGCAGGGGTCGACGAGCAGTACTTC.

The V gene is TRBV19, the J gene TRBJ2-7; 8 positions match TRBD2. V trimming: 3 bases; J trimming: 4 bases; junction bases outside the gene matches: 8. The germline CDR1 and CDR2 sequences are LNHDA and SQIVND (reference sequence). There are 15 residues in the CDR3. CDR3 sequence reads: CASSMVASGPYEQYF. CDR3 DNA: TGTGCCAGTAGTATGGTGGCTAGCGGGCCTTACGAGCAGTACTTC.

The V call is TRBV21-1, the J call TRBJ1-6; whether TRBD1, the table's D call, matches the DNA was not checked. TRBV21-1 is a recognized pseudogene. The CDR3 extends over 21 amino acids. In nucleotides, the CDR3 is TGTGCCAGCAGCAAAGGGGACAGCGACCTTATTCTTAGCTCCTATAATTCACCCCTCCACTTT. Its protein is CASSKGDSDLILSSYNSPLHF.

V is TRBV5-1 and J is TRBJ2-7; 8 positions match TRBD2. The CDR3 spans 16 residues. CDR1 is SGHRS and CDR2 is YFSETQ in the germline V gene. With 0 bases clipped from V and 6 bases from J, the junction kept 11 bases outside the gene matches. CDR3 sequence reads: CASSLGAGGSLREQYF. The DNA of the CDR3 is TGCGCCAGCAGCTTGGGCGCGGGAGGATCCCTCCGCGAGCAGTACTTC.

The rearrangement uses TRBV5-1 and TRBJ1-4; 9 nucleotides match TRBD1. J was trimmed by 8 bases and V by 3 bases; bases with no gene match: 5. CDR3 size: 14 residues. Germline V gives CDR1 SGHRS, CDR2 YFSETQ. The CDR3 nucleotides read TGCGCCAGCAGCTCTACAGGGGGCCGGGAAAAACTGTTTTTT. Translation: CASSSTGGREKLFF.

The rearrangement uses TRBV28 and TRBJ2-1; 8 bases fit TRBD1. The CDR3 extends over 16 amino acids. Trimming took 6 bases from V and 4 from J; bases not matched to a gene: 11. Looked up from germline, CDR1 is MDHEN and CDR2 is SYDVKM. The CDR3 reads CASRGFGQGTYNEQFF. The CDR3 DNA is TGTGCCAGCAGGGGGTTCGGACAGGGAACATACAATGAGCAGTTCTTC. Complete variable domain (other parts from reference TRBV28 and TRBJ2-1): DVKVTQSSRYLVKRTGEKVFLECVQDMDHENMFWYRQDPGLGLRLIYFSYDVKMKEKGDIPEGYSVSREKKERFSLILESASTNQTSMYLCASRGFGQGTYNEQFFGPGTRLTVL.

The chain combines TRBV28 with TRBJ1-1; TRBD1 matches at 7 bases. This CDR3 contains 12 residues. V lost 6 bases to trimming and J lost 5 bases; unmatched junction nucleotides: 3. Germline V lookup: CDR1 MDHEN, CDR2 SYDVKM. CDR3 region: CASSSGGTEAFF. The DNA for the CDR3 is TGTGCCAGCAGCTCAGGGGGAACTGAAGCTTTCTTT. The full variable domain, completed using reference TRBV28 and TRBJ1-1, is DVKVTQSSRYLVKRTGEKVFLECVQDMDHENMFWYRQDPGLGLRLIYFSYDVKMKEKGDIPEGYSVSREKKERFSLILESASTNQTSMYLCASSSGGTEAFFGQGTRLTVV.

The CDR3, as DNA: TGTGCCAGCATAAAGGGGAGTGGATCTGGGGCCAACGTCCTGACTTTC. Residues: CASIKGSGSGANVLTF. V usage is TRBV28 and J usage is TRBJ2-6; D could derive from TRBD1 or TRBD2 (5 bases each). Germline CDR1 and CDR2: MDHEN and SYDVKM. Deletions cut 7 bases from V and 1 base from J, with 14 bases between. The CDR3 totals 16 residues.

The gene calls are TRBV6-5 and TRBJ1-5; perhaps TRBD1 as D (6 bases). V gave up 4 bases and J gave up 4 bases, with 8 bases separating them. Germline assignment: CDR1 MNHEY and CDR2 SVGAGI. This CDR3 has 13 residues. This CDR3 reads CASSSTGNQPQHF. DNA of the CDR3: TGTGCCAGCAGTTCTACAGGGAATCAGCCCCAGCATTTT.

CDR3 amino acids: CASSSLRGRHTEAFF. In DNA, the CDR3 is TGTGCCAGCAGTTCTCTCAGGGGGCGTCACACTGAAGCTTTCTTT. The gene calls are TRBV28 and TRBJ1-1, with 8 bases aligning to TRBD1. Germline assignment: CDR1 MDHEN and CDR2 SYDVKM. The CDR3 spans 15 residues. Trimming at V came to 4 bases and at J to 3 bases, leaving 7 bases not matched to a gene.

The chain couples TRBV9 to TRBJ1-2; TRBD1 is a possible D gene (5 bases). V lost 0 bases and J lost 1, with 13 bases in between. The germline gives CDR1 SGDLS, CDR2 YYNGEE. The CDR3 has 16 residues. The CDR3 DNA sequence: TGTGCCAGCAGCGTAGGGCAGGGAGGGAGTAACTATGGCTACACCTTC. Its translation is CASSVGQGGSNYGYTF.

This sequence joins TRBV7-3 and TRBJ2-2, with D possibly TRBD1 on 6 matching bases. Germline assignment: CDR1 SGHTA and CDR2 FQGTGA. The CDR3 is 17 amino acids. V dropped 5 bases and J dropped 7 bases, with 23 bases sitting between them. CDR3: CASSPRTPGQTGGELFF. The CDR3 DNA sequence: TGTGCCAGCAGCCCACGGACACCGGGACAAACTGGCGGGGAGCTGTTTTTT.

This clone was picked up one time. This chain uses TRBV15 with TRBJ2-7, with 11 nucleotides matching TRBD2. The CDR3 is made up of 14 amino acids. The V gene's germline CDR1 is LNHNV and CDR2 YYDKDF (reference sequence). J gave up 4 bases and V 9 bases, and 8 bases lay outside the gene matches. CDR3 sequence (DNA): TGTGCCACTACAGCTAGCGGGAGGTCGTACGAGCAGTACTTC. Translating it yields CATTASGRSYEQYF. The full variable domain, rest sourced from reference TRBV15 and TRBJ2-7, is DAMVIQNPRYQVTQFGKPVTLSCSQTLNHNVMYWYQQKSSQAPKLLFHYYDKDFNNEADTPDNFQSRRPNTSFCFLDIRSPGLGDTAMYLCATTASGRSYEQYFGPGTRLTVT.

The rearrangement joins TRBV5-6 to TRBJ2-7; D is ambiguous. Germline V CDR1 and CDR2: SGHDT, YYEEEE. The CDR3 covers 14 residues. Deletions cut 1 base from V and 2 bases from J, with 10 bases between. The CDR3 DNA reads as TGTGCCAGCAGCTTGTATGTGGGCCCCTACGAGCAGTACTTC. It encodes CASSLYVGPYEQYF. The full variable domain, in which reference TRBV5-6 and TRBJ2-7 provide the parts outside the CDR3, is DAGVTQSPTHLIKTRGQQVTLRCSPKSGHDTVSWYQQALGQGPQFIFQYYEEEERQRGNFPDRFSGHQFPNYSSELNVNALLLGDSALYLCASSLYVGPYEQYFGPGTRLTVT.

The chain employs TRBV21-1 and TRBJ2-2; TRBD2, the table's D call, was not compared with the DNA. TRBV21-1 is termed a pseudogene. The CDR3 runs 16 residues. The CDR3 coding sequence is TGTGCCAGCAGCAAAGGGGGGAGGGCTTACACCGGGGAGCTGTTTTTT. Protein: CASSKGGRAYTGELFF.

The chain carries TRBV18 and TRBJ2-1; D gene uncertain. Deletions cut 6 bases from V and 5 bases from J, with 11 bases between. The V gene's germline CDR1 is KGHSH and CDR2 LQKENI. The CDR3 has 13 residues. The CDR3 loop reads CASSSAPNNEQFF. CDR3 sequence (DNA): TGTGCCAGCTCCAGCGCCCCAAACAATGAGCAGTTCTTC.

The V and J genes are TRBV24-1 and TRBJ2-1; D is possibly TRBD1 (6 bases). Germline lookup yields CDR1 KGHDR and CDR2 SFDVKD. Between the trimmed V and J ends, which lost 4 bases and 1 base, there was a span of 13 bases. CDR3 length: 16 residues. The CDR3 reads CATSDRVRGSYNEQFF. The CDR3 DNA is TGTGCCACCAGTGACCGCGTCAGGGGATCCTACAATGAGCAGTTCTTC.